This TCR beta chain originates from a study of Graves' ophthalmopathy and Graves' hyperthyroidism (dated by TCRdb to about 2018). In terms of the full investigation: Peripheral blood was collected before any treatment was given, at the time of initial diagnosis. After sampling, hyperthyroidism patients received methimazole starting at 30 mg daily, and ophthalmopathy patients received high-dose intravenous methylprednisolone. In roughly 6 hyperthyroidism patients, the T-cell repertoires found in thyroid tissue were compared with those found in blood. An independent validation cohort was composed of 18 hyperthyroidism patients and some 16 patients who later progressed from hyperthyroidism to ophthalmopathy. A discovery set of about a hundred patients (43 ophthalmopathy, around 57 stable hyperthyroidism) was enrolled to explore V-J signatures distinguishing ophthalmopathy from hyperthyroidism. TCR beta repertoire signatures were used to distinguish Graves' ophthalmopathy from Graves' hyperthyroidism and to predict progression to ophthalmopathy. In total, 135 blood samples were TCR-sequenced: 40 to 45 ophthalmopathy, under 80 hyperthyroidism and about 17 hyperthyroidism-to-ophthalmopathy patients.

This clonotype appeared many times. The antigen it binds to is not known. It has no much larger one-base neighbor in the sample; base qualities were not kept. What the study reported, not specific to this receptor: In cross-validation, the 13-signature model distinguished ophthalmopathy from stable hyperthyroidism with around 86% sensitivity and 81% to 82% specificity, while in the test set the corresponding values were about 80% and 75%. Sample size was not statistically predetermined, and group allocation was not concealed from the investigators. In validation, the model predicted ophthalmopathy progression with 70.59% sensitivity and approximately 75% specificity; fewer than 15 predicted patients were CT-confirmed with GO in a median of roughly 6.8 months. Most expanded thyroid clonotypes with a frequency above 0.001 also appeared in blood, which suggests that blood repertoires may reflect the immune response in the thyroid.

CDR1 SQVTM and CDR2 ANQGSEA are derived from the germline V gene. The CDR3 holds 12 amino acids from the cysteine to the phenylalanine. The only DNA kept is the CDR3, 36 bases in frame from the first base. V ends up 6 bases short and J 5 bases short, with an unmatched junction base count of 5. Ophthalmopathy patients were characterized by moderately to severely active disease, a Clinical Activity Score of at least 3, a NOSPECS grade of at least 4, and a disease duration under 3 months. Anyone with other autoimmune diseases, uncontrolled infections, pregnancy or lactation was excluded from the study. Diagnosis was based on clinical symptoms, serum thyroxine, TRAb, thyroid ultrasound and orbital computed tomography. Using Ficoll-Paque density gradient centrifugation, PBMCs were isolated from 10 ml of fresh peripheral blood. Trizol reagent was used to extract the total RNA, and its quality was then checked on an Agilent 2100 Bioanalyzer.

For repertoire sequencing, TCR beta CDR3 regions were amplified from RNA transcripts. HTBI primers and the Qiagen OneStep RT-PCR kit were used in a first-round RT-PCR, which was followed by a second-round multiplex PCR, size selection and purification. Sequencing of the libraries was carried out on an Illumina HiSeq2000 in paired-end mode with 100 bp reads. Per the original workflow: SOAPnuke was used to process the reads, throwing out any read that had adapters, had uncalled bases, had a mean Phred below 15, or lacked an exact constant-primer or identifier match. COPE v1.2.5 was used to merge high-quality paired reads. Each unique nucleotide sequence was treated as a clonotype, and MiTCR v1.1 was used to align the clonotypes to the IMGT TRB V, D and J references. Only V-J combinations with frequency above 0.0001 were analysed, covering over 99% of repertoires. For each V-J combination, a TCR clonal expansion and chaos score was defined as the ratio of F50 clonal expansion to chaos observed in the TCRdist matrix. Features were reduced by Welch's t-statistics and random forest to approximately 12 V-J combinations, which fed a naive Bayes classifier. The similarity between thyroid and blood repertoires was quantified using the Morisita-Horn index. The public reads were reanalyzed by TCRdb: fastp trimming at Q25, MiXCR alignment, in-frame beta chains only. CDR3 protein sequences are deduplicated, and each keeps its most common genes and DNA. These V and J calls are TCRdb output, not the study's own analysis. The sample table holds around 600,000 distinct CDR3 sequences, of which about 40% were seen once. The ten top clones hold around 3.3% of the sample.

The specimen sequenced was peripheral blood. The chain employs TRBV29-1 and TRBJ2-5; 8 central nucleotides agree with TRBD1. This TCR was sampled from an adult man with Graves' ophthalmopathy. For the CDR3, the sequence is CSVRQGFETQYF. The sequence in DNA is TGCAGCGTCCGACAGGGGTTCGAGACCCAGTACTTC.